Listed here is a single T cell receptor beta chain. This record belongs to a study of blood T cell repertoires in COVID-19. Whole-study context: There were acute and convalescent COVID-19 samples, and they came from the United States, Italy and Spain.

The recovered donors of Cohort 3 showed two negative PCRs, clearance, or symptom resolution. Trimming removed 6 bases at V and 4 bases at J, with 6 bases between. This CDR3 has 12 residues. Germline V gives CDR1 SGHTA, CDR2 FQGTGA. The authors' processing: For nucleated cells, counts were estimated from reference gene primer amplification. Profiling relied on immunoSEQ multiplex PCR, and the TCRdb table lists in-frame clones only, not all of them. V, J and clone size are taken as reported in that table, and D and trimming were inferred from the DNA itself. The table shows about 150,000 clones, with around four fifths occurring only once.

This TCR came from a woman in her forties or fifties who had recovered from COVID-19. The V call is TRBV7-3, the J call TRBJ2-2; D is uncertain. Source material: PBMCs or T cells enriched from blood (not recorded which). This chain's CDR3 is CASSPGTGELFF. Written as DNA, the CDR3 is TGTGCCAGCAGTCCCGGCACCGGGGAGCTGTTTTTT.